This entry lists 21 T cell receptor beta chains sequenced from one sample in a study of T cell clones after liver transplantation. Measured with immunoSEQ multiplex PCR; TCRdb has only the in-frame clones, and not every one. The sample carries 93,000 or so clones, around 80% recorded once. The sequences come from CD4+ T cells from blood, collected approximately 45 months after liver transplant. The receptors derive from a human patient who received a liver transplant. Some T cells may trace back to the graft donor.

This sequence joins TRBV4-3 and TRBJ2-1; no clear D gene. The germline CDR1 and CDR2 sequences are LGHNA and YSLEER. V was clipped by 1 base and J by 9 bases, with 10 bases between them. The CDR3 is made up of 13 amino acids. CDR3 protein: CASSQGTKGEQFF. Here the CDR3 DNA reads TGCGCCAGCAGCCAAGGAACGAAGGGTGAGCAGTTCTTC.

This clone was counted a single time. CDR3 sequence: CASSLVLGQPQHF. The DNA of the CDR3 is TGTGCCAGCAGCTTAGTCTTAGGGCAGCCCCAGCATTTT. This chain connects TRBV7-6 to TRBJ1-5; D is unresolved. Germline lookup yields CDR1 SGHVS and CDR2 FNYEAQ. V gave up 1 base and J gave up 7 bases, with 8 bases separating them. This CDR3 comprises 13 residues.

This chain joins TRBV19 and TRBJ1-2; maybe TRBD1 (5 bases). CDR3 length: 14 residues. V was pared by 3 bases and J by 2 bases, with 10 bases between. Germline V lookup: CDR1 LNHDA, CDR2 SQIVND (reference sequence). The CDR3 region has the DNA TGTGCCAGTAGTATCCCTGACAGAAACTATGGCTACACCTTC. It codes for CASSIPDRNYGYTF.

This clone was detected only a few times. V gene TRBV30 combines with J gene TRBJ2-1; D not certain. The germline V and J ends were trimmed by 0 bases and 0 bases, with 18 bases remaining between them. The CDR3 spans 18 residues. Germline CDR1 and CDR2: GTSNPN and SVGIG (reference sequence). The CDR3 DNA reads as TGTGCCTGGAGTGTATTAATTCCCGTCCGGGCCTCCTACAATGAGCAGTTCTTC. Translation: CAWSVLIPVRASYNEQFF.

This sequence joins TRBV5-1 and TRBJ2-5, with 10 bases identical to TRBD2. With V trimmed by 9 bases and J by 4 bases, 6 bases remained unmatched. Germline CDR1 is SGHRS and CDR2 is YFSETQ. The CDR3 is 13 amino acids. For the CDR3, the DNA is TGCGCCACCTCTAGCGGGAGTGTAGAGACCCAGTACTTC. It translates to CATSSGSVETQYF. Full variable domain (missing parts from reference TRBV5-1 and TRBJ2-5): KAGVTQTPRYLIKTRGQQVTLSCSPISGHRSVSWYQQTPGQGLQFLFEYFSETQRNKGNFPGRFSGRQFSNSRSEMNVSTLELGDSALYLCATSSGSVETQYFGPGTRLLVL.

Only a few counts were recorded for this clone. Written as DNA, the CDR3 is TGCGCCAGCAGCCTACACGGCCAGAGCTATGGCTACACCTTC. It is translated as CASSLHGQSYGYTF. The gene calls are TRBV4-1 and TRBJ1-2; D unclear. With 4 bases removed from V and 4 bases from J, the gap between germline ends came to 13 bases. CDR1 and CDR2 (germline): MGHRA, YSYEKL. The length of the CDR3 is 14 residues.

The chain couples TRBV9 to TRBJ1-1; D remains unclear. This CDR3 is 13 amino acids long. Germline V CDR1 and CDR2: SGDLS, YYNGEE. Trimming removed 0 bases at V and 3 bases at J, with 6 bases between. CDR3 nucleotides: TGTGCCAGCAGCGTAGACGAGTACACTGAAGCTTTCTTT. Encoded protein: CASSVDEYTEAFF.

The chain has TRBV7-3 and TRBJ2-1, with D perhaps matching TRBD1 or TRBD2 (6 bases each). Germline V gene sequence: CDR1 SGHTA, CDR2 FQGTGA. The germline V and J ends were trimmed by 0 bases and 0 bases, with 18 bases remaining between them. The CDR3 runs 19 residues. For the CDR3, the DNA is TGTGCCAGCAGCTTAACGGGGGGCCGACATCGGTCCTCCTACAATGAGCAGTTCTTC. Translating it yields CASSLTGGRHRSSYNEQFF.

The chain has TRBV2 and TRBJ1-2; unclear D gene. Per germline, CDR1 SNHLY and CDR2 FYNNEI. V lost 2 bases and J lost 0, with 19 bases in between. This CDR3 contains 18 residues. The CDR3 here is CASSEFSVRPRANYGYTF. Written as DNA, the CDR3 is TGTGCCAGCAGTGAATTTTCGGTGAGGCCGAGAGCTAACTATGGCTACACCTTC.

The V gene is TRBV5-1, the J gene TRBJ1-2; no clear D. V lost 5 bases to trimming and J lost 6 bases, with 17 bases between them. The CDR3 loop spans 14 amino acids. CDR1 and CDR2 from the germline V gene are SGHRS and YFSETQ. The CDR3, as DNA: TGCGCCAGCAGGGTCGCGACCGCGCAAAATGGCTACACCTTC. This sequence encodes CASRVATAQNGYTF.

The chain is built from TRBV7-9 and TRBJ2-7; TRBD1 matches at 11 bases. The length of the CDR3 is 15 residues. Germline CDR1 reads SEHNR; CDR2 reads FQNEAQ (reference sequence). J lost 6 bases, V lost 5 bases, and 9 bases had no gene match. This CDR3 reads CASSAPGTGGREQYF. The CDR3 DNA sequence: TGTGCCAGCAGCGCCCCCGGGACAGGGGGTCGCGAGCAGTACTTC.

This rearrangement joins TRBV9 to TRBJ2-7; possibly TRBD1 for D (6 bases). Per germline, CDR1 SGDLS and CDR2 YYNGEE. Trimming took 3 bases from V and 2 from J, leaving 15 bases between them. This CDR3 spans 15 amino acids. CDR3 region: CASSATDRFAYEQYF. The CDR3 coding sequence is TGTGCCAGCAGCGCAACAGACAGGTTCGCCTACGAGCAGTACTTC.

V is TRBV18 and J is TRBJ2-1; D gene ambiguous. The CDR3 runs 15 residues. The V and J ends lost 5 bases and 5 bases respectively, with 16 bases between them. Per the germline V gene, CDR1 is KGHSH and CDR2 is LQKENI. As DNA, the CDR3 is TGTGCCAGCTCAAGTAGGGCACCGAGGAACAATGAGCAGTTCTTC. Translated: CASSSRAPRNNEQFF.

The rearrangement links TRBV18 to TRBJ1-6; D gene ambiguous. This CDR3 has 15 amino acids. The V end was cut by 1 base, the J end by 8 bases, with 12 bases between. From germline, CDR1 is KGHSH and CDR2 LQKENI. CDR3 amino acids: CASSPRIAGDSPLHF. Written as DNA, the CDR3 is TGTGCCAGCTCACCACGGATCGCGGGCGATTCACCCCTCCACTTT.

The chain joins TRBV7-2 to TRBJ2-2, with D unresolved. Trimming took off 5 bases at V and 6 bases at J, with 10 bases between the two ends. CDR3 size: 13 residues. Germline V gives CDR1 SGHTA, CDR2 FQGNSA. DNA of the CDR3: TGTGCCAGCAGCCGCGATAGACCCGGGGAGCTGTTTTTT. Translating gives CASSRDRPGELFF.

The chain carries TRBV9 and TRBJ2-3; the D gene is possibly TRBD2 (5 bases). Germline CDR1 SGDLS, CDR2 YYNGEE. This CDR3 contains 16 residues. Trimming took 3 bases from V and 0 from J, leaving 14 bases between them. CDR3 loop: CASSARQAESTDTQYF. CDR3 nucleotide sequence: TGTGCCAGCAGCGCGCGCCAAGCGGAAAGCACAGATACGCAGTATTTT. Supplemented by reference TRBV9 and TRBJ2-3, the full variable domain reads DSGVTQTPKHLITATGQRVTLRCSPRSGDLSVYWYQQSLDQGLQFLIQYYNGEERAKGNILERFSAQQFPDLHSELNLSSLELGDSALYFCASSARQAESTDTQYFGPGTRLTVL.

The chain uses TRBV11-2 and TRBJ1-1; perhaps TRBD1 as D (6 bases). This CDR3 is built from 17 residues. Looked up from germline, CDR1 is SGHAT and CDR2 is FQNNGV. Between the trimmed V and J ends, which lost 6 bases and 3 bases, there was a span of 23 bases. The CDR3 sequence is CASSPGKGQSTYTEAFF. The CDR3 coding sequence is TGTGCCAGCAGTCCAGGAAAAGGACAGTCCACCTACACTGAAGCTTTCTTT.

This CDR3 reads CASSPIGRSETQYF. CDR3 bases: TGTGCCAGCAGCCCCATCGGCCGGTCGGAGACCCAGTACTTC. The gene calls are TRBV27 and TRBJ2-5, with D hard to call. The V end was cut by 6 bases, the J end by 5 bases, with 16 bases between. Germline values: CDR1 MNHEY, CDR2 SMNVEV (reference sequence). The CDR3 has 14 amino acids.

Comment on this clone: Other DNA sequences in the same sample also yield this CDR3. The genes are TRBV11-3 and TRBJ1-1, with D possibly being TRBD1 (5 bases). The CDR3 totals 14 residues. With 1 base removed from V and 2 bases from J, the gap between germline ends came to 8 bases. The V gene's germline CDR1 is SGHNT and CDR2 YENEEA. This chain's CDR3 is CASSLGGSNTEAFF. CDR3 sequence (DNA): TGTGCCAGCAGCTTAGGGGGGTCAAACACTGAAGCTTTCTTT.

The rearrangement joins TRBV29-1 to TRBJ2-7; D might be TRBD1 or TRBD2, each matching 5 bases. From germline, CDR1 is SQVTM and CDR2 ANQGSEA. V was trimmed by 6 bases and J by 2 bases, leaving 17 bases between them. This CDR3 contains 14 residues. CDR3 coding DNA: TGCAGCGTCCCCGCCGGGACGGACGCCTACGAGCAGTACTTC. This translates into CSVPAGTDAYEQYF.

In its sample, this clone was seen a few times. The chain couples TRBV19 to TRBJ1-5; no clear D. V was clipped by 5 bases and J by 9 bases, with 17 bases between them. Germline V lookup: CDR1 LNHDA, CDR2 SQIVND (reference sequence). This CDR3 has 14 amino acids. CDR3 in amino acids: CASSYWTPKGPQHF. In DNA form, the CDR3 reads TGTGCCAGTAGTTACTGGACCCCGAAAGGGCCCCAGCATTTT.